The 12 T cell receptor beta chains below come from one sample, sequenced in a study of T cell repertoires in cytomegalovirus infection. TCRdb fed the reads into MiXCR, producing one record per CDR3 protein. The data hold 200,000 or so distinct CDR3 sequences, with about 39% observed a single time. These receptors have no identified antigens. The sequences come from CD8+ T cells from cultured PBMCs, collected from culture after CMV antigen stimulation. The receptor set was obtained from a human donor in good health (CMV status not recorded). Some clones in this sample may be carry-over from other donors' samples.

This chain connects TRBV6-5 to TRBJ2-1; TRBD1 or TRBD2 may be the D gene (5 bases each). V was trimmed by 2 bases and J by 8 bases, leaving 10 bases between them. This CDR3 is built from 13 residues. Looked up from germline, CDR1 is MNHEY and CDR2 is SVGAGI. In DNA, the CDR3 is TGTGCCAGCAGTTACGGGCAGGGACATGAGCAGTTCTTC. Translated, it gives CASSYGQGHEQFF.

This clonotype has at least ten counts. The CDR3 here is CASFEAGATDTQYF. The DNA of the CDR3 is TGTGCCAGCTTCGAAGCGGGAGCGACAGATACGCAGTATTTT. The rearrangement links TRBV7-9 to TRBJ2-3; 8 nucleotides align to TRBD2. Germline-derived CDR1 and CDR2 are SEHNR and FQNEAQ (reference sequence). CDR3 length: 14 residues. V was pared by 8 bases and J by 3 bases, with 7 bases of the junction left unmatched.

This clonotype was seen only once. The rearrangement links TRBV28 to TRBJ2-1; D is ambiguous. CDR1 is MDHEN and CDR2 is SYDVKM in the germline V gene. The CDR3 is 15 amino acids. The V gene lost 3 bases and the J gene lost 7 bases, with 16 bases spanning the gap. The CDR3 nucleotides read TGTGCCAGCAGTTTTGGCTCTATAGGGTTGAATGAGCAGTTCTTC. It encodes CASSFGSIGLNEQFF.

This clonotype was found many times. The chain is built from TRBV6-6 and TRBJ2-2; maybe TRBD1 (6 bases). Germline V gene data show CDR1 as MNHNY and CDR2 as SVGAGI (reference sequence). The CDR3 extends over 18 amino acids. Trimming stripped 2 bases from V and 1 base from J, with 17 bases between. CDR3 nucleotide sequence: TGTGCCAGCAGTTACGCTGCCCTGACAGGATGGAACACCGGGGAGCTGTTTTTT. It specifies CASSYAALTGWNTGELFF.

This chain uses TRBV9 with TRBJ2-6; tentative D call: TRBD1 (5 bases). Trimming took off 3 bases at V and 3 bases at J, with 13 bases between the two ends. Germline V gene sequence: CDR1 SGDLS, CDR2 YYNGEE. The CDR3 covers 16 residues. The CDR3 region has the DNA TGTGCCAGCAGCGCCAGGGTACAAGGTGGGGCCAACGTCCTGACTTTC. Protein: CASSARVQGGANVLTF. The full variable domain, completed using reference TRBV9 and TRBJ2-6, is DSGVTQTPKHLITATGQRVTLRCSPRSGDLSVYWYQQSLDQGLQFLIQYYNGEERAKGNILERFSAQQFPDLHSELNLSSLELGDSALYFCASSARVQGGANVLTFGAGSRLTVL.

The chain recombines TRBV2 with TRBJ2-1; D gene uncertain. The CDR3 has 12 residues. V shed 4 bases and J shed 9 bases, with 10 bases lying between them. Germline CDR1 and CDR2: SNHLY and FYNNEI. The CDR3 loop is CASSGIRSEQFF. The CDR3 DNA reads TGTGCCAGCAGTGGGATAAGGAGTGAGCAGTTCTTC.

The table lists this clonotype with many counts. The gene calls are TRBV7-2 and TRBJ2-7; perhaps TRBD1 as D (6 bases). The V gene lost 6 bases and the J gene lost 0 bases, with 12 bases spanning the gap. The germline CDR1 and CDR2 sequences are SGHTA and FQGNSA. This CDR3 has 14 amino acids. This chain's CDR3 is CASSRDRLSYEQYF. The DNA for the CDR3 is TGTGCCAGCAGTCGTGACAGGCTCTCCTACGAGCAGTACTTC.

CDR3 region: CASSPPLAGAYEQYF. The CDR3 bases are TGTGCCAGCTCACCCCCGTTAGCGGGAGCTTACGAGCAGTACTTC. This chain connects TRBV18 to TRBJ2-7, with 9 bases that match TRBD2. The J segment lost 4 bases and the V segment lost 3 bases, leaving 7 bases of the junction unmatched. CDR3 size: 15 residues. Germline V gives CDR1 KGHSH, CDR2 LQKENI. The complete variable domain, with remaining parts taken from reference TRBV18 and TRBJ2-7, reads NAGVMQNPRHLVRRRGQEARLRCSPMKGHSHVYWYRQLPEEGLKFMVYLQKENIIDESGMPKERFSAEFPKEGPSILRIQQVVRGDSAAYFCASSPPLAGAYEQYFGPGTRLTVT.

This clonotype has more than one count but fewer than ten. This chain joins TRBV18 and TRBJ1-2; no clear D. V lost 1 base and J 5 bases, leaving 8 bases between the germline ends. Germline V gene lookup returns CDR1 KGHSH and CDR2 LQKENI. The CDR3 length is 13 residues. In nucleotides, the CDR3 is TGTGCCAGCTCACCACACAGATTTTATGGCTACACCTTC. Translation gives CASSPHRFYGYTF.

This clonotype has a handful of counts. This CDR3 is CASSYSFSDSYEQYF. The CDR3 region has the DNA TGTGCCAGCAGTTACTCCTTTAGCGACTCCTACGAGCAGTACTTC. The chain carries TRBV6-5 and TRBJ2-7; weak D call: TRBD2 (5 bases). This CDR3 contains 15 residues. Looked up from germline, CDR1 is MNHEY and CDR2 is SVGAGI. V was trimmed by 0 bases and J by 0 bases, leaving 9 bases between them.

The V gene is TRBV4-1, the J gene TRBJ2-1; 9 nucleotides match TRBD1. Losses at the gene ends were 2 bases for V and 3 bases for J; bases not matched to a gene: 8. The CDR3 sequence is 17 residues long. Looked up from germline, CDR1 is MGHRA and CDR2 is YSYEKL. The DNA of the CDR3 is TGCGCCAGCAGCCAACCTGCCGGGACAGGGAGCTACAATGAGCAGTTCTTC. It codes for CASSQPAGTGSYNEQFF.

Comment on this clonotype: One junction end disagrees with the germline gene, perhaps due to a read error. J is TRBJ2-7 and V is TRBV27, with D perhaps being TRBD1 or TRBD2 (5 bases each). The CDR3 length is 15 residues. Germline V gives CDR1 MNHEY, CDR2 SMNVEV (reference sequence). The CDR3 coding sequence is TGTGCCAGAAGTTCCCAGGGAGTCGTTGTCTACGAGCAGTACTTC. Its protein product is CARSSQGVVVYEQYF.